This is a list of T cell receptor beta chains from one sample in a study of blood T cell repertoires in COVID-19. Repertoires were generated with immunoSEQ multiplex PCR, while TCRdb's copy carries only in-frame clones and drops some. The data contain about half a million clones, 80% to 90% of them singletons. The material sequenced was peripheral blood. The receptor set was obtained from a human donor in a cohort sampled during active COVID-19. Each CDR3 is given with its conserved first and last residue. A D gene is named only where the DNA matches it firmly. The size of a clone is reported for some rows only, either as once, few or many, or as a class for expanded clones.

d_call cdr3_length j_call clone_size v_call cdr3_nt cdr3_aa
. 12 TRBJ2-7 . TRBV5-5 TGTGCCAGCAGCGTACAGGGTCCCGAGCAGTACTTC CASSVQGPEQYF
. 14 TRBJ1-5 . TRBV27 TGTGCCAGCAGTCCCTCGAGGTTACTAGAGCCCCAGCATTTT CASSPSRLLEPQHF
. 14 TRBJ2-1 . TRBV11-3 TGTGCCAGCAGCTCCTTAGGGGTAAACAATGAGCAGTTCTTC CASSSLGVNNEQFF
. 14 TRBJ2-1 . TRBV29-1 TGCAGCGGTGGTAGCGGAGTATCCTACAATGAGCAGTTCTTC CSGGSGVSYNEQFF
. 15 TRBJ1-5 . TRBV2 TGTGCCAGTGGAACCCTGCGGGGCAGCAATCAGCCCCAGCATTTT CASGTLRGSNQPQHF
TRBD1 15 TRBJ1-2 . TRBV7-9 TGTGCCAGCAGCTTAGAGGGACAGGAAAACTATGGCTACACCTTC CASSLEGQENYGYTF
TRBD2 18 TRBJ2-3 . TRBV5-1 TGCGCCAGCAGCCCTACGGGGACTAGAAACGGGAATGGCGATACGCAGTATTTT CASSPTGTRNGNGDTQYF
. 14 TRBJ2-1 . TRBV10-1 TGCGCCAGCAGTGGATCGGGGTACTACAATGAGCAGTTCTTC CASSGSGYYNEQFF
TRBD2 15 TRBJ2-1 . TRBV9 TGTGCCAGCAGCGTTTGGACTAGCGGGAGTAATGAGCAGTTCTTC CASSVWTSGSNEQFF
. 13 TRBJ1-2 . TRBV3-1/TRBV3-2 TGTGCCAGCAGCCATTCCTTGTCGCAGGGCTACACCTTC CASSHSLSQGYTF
. 16 TRBJ2-2 . TRBV9 TGTGCCAGCAGCGTCGTCCAGGGTGTCGGCACCGGGGAGCTGTTTTTT CASSVVQGVGTGELFF
. 14 TRBJ2-3 . TRBV2 TGTGCCAGCAGCGGGGGGCGTTCCACAGATACGCAGTATTTT CASSGGRSTDTQYF
. 13 TRBJ2-7 . TRBV5-1 TGCGCCAGCAGCCTTGACTTCTCCTACGAGCAGTACTTC CASSLDFSYEQYF
TRBD2 13 TRBJ2-7 . TRBV6-5 TGTGCCGTCACAGGGGCGGGAGGGTACGAGCAGTACTTC CAVTGAGGYEQYF
. 14 TRBJ1-1 once TRBV5-1 TGCGCCAGCAGCCCCGGACAGTGGAACACTGAAGCTTTCTTT CASSPGQWNTEAFF
. 12 TRBJ2-7 . TRBV28 TGTGCCACCTCGACAGGCACCTACGAGCAGTACTTC CATSTGTYEQYF
TRBD2 17 TRBJ2-1 . TRBV10-3 TGTGCCATCAGTGAGTCATTAGCGGGAGGCAACTACAATGAGCAGTTCTTC CAISESLAGGNYNEQFF
. 15 TRBJ2-2 . TRBV6-2/TRBV6-3 TGTGCCAGCAGTTTACGCGGGACTAACACCGGGGAGCTGTTTTTT CASSLRGTNTGELFF
TRBD1 13 TRBJ1-1 . TRBV2 TGTGCCAGCAAGTACAGGGGGCTAACTGAAGCTTTCTTT CASKYRGLTEAFF
TRBD1 16 TRBJ2-2 . TRBV2 TGTGCCAGAACCGGGACAGGGAATCGAGACACCGGGGAGCTGTTTTTT CARTGTGNRDTGELFF
. 14 TRBJ2-2 few TRBV27 TGTGCCGGAAGGCCTACCCGAGGAACCGGGGAGCTGTTTTTT CAGRPTRGTGELFF
TRBD1 14 TRBJ2-1 . TRBV5-1 TGCGCCAGCCGACAGGGGCAATATAGAGATGAGCAGTTCTTC CASRQGQYRDEQFF
TRBD1 15 TRBJ1-5 . TRBV6-5 TGTGCCAGCAGCCCATACAGGGGGCAAGAACAGCCCCAGCATTTT CASSPYRGQEQPQHF
. 14 TRBJ1-1 . TRBV12-5 TGTGCTAGTGGTTTACGGGGGGCGTTGACTGAAGCTTTCTTT CASGLRGALTEAFF
TRBD1 15 TRBJ1-2 . TRBV28 TGTGCCAGCAGTCCACCGGGACAGGGAATCTATGGCTACACCTTC CASSPPGQGIYGYTF
TRBD1 15 TRBJ1-5 . TRBV2 TGTGCCAGCAGTGTGGGACAGCCATACAATCAGCCCCAGCATTTT CASSVGQPYNQPQHF
. 13 TRBJ1-1 . TRBV11-2 TGTGCCAGCAGCCCCACATCGAACACTGAAGCTTTCTTT CASSPTSNTEAFF
. 11 TRBJ1-2 . TRBV29-1 TGCAGCGTTGAAGAAGGCGGTGGCTACACCTTC CSVEEGGGYTF
TRBD2 18 TRBJ2-7 . TRBV7-9 TGTGCCAGCAGCTCCCCAGGAATTAGCGGGAGTGCGGTGCGCGAGCAGTACTTC CASSSPGISGSAVREQYF
. 13 TRBJ1-1 . TRBV19 TGTGCCAGTAGTATACCCCCACGGGCTGAAGCTTTCTTT CASSIPPRAEAFF
. 14 TRBJ2-7 . TRBV10-3 TGTGCCATCAGTGAGTCGGACAGTTCCTACGAGCAGTACTTC CAISESDSSYEQYF
. 14 TRBJ2-7 . TRBV6-5 TGTGCCAGCAGTCAAAGGGACCAGGGGTTCGAGCAGTACTTC CASSQRDQGFEQYF
. 14 TRBJ1-2 . TRBV6-5 TGTGCCAGCAGTCCTACACCGGGAACAAGGGGCTACACCTTC CASSPTPGTRGYTF
. 17 TRBJ2-7 . TRBV3-1/TRBV3-2 TGTGCCAGCAGCCAAGATCCTTTCCGGGACTGGGCCTACGAGCAGTACTTC CASSQDPFRDWAYEQYF
TRBD1 14 TRBJ1-1 . TRBV19 TGTGCCAGTAACCGGCAGGGGGTGAACCCTGAAGCTTTCTTT CASNRQGVNPEAFF
TRBD2 13 TRBJ2-1 . TRBV9 TGTGCCAGCAGCGGCGGGGGTTACAATGAGCAGTTCTTC CASSGGGYNEQFF
TRBD2 14 TRBJ2-7 once TRBV5-6 TGTGCCAGCAGCTTTTTCCCTAGCGGGAGCGAGCAGTACTTC CASSFFPSGSEQYF
. 16 TRBJ1-2 once TRBV7-9 TGTGCCAGCAGCTTACATGGGGCCTCGTCCATATATGGCTACACCTTC CASSLHGASSIYGYTF
. 15 TRBJ1-4 . TRBV19 TGTGCCAGTAGTCCCGGAGGGGGGGCTAATGAAAAACTGTTTTTT CASSPGGGANEKLFF
TRBD2 17 TRBJ2-3 . TRBV9 TGTGCCAGCAGCGTAGAGATAGCGGGAGGTGGCACAGATACGCAGTATTTT CASSVEIAGGGTDTQYF
. 13 TRBJ1-2 . TRBV5-6 TGTGCCAGCAGCTTGGGCAGGGTTTATGGCTACACCTTC CASSLGRVYGYTF
TRBD1 17 TRBJ1-2 . TRBV5-6 TGTGCCAGCACCGGACGGGGGACAGCTAGCTTTCGGGAAGGCTACACCTTC CASTGRGTASFREGYTF
TRBD2 17 TRBJ2-1 . TRBV11-2 TGTGCCAGCAGCGCCGTAGTTGGGACTAGTGGTACCCATGAGCAGTTCTTC CASSAVVGTSGTHEQFF
TRBD1 15 TRBJ1-1 . TRBV19 TGTGCCAGTAGCAAAAACAGGGGGTTGAACACTGAAGCTTTCTTT CASSKNRGLNTEAFF
TRBD2 14 TRBJ2-2 . TRBV2 TGTGCCAGCGTGCCTAGCGGGAATGCCGGGGAGCTGTTTTTT CASVPSGNAGELFF
TRBD1 19 TRBJ1-5 . TRBV18 TGTGCCAGCTCCCTCTCCGCACAGGGGGCGACTTATAGCAATCAGCCCCAGCATTTT CASSLSAQGATYSNQPQHF
. 14 TRBJ2-7 . TRBV7-9 TGTGCCAGCAGATTAGCCCCAGCGAGCTACGAGCAGTACTTC CASRLAPASYEQYF
TRBD2 20 TRBJ2-3 . TRBV3-1/TRBV3-2 TGTGCCAGCAGCCAAGTCGTAAAGGTCGGAGCGGGAGGGGGCACAGATACGCAGTATTTT CASSQVVKVGAGGGTDTQYF
. 13 TRBJ1-1 . TRBV19 TGTGCCAGTAGTACGGCGAGGGACACTGAAGCTTTCTTT CASSTARDTEAFF
TRBD2 17 TRBJ2-7 few TRBV15 TGTGCCACCAGCAGAGATCGTGGAGCGGGAGGGTCCTACGAGCAGTACTTC CATSRDRGAGGSYEQYF
TRBD1 12 TRBJ1-4 . TRBV30 TGTGCCTGGAAGGGGGCAGGAGAAAAACTGTTTTTT CAWKGAGEKLFF
. 18 TRBJ1-5 . TRBV4-1 TGCGCCAGCAGCCACTCCAAAAGAGTCAGGGCTAGCAATCAGCCCCAGCATTTT CASSHSKRVRASNQPQHF